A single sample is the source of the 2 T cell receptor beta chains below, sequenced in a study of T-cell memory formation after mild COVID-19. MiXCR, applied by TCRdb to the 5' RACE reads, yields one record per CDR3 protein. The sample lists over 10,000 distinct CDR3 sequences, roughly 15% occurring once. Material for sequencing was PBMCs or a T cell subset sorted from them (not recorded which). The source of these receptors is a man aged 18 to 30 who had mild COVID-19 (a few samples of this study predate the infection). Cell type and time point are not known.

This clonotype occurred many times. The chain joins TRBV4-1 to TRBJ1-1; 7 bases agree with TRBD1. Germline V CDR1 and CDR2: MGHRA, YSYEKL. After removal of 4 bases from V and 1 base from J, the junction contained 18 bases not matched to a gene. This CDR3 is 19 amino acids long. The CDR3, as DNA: TGCGCCAGCAGCCCCGCTTTCGGGACAGCTTCAAGGCCGAACACTGAAGCTTTCTTT. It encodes CASSPAFGTASRPNTEAFF.

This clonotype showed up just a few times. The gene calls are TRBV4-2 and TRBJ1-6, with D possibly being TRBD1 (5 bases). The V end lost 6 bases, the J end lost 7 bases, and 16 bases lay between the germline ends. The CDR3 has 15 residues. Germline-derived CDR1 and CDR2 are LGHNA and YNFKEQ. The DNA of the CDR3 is TGTGCCAGCAGGGTTCAGACAGCCGGGAATTCACCCCTCCACTTT. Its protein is CASRVQTAGNSPLHF.